The TCR beta chain described here comes from a study of shared clonotypes between healthy human individuals. Germline V gene data show CDR1 as KGHSH and CDR2 as LQKENI. This CDR3 is 16 amino acids long. With 5 bases clipped from V and 5 bases from J, the junction kept 15 bases outside the gene matches. Method: immunoSEQ multiplex PCR; TCRdb's copy keeps in-frame clones and lacks some. The sample lists more than 2 million clones, 85% to 95% seen once, with 0.13% in the top ten. The V call is TRBV18, the J call TRBJ2-7, with 7 bases lining up with TRBD1. Sequenced input: naive CD4+ T cells sorted from blood. The subset denotes: CD45RA+ positively selected. The sequence was obtained from a man aged 18 to 29 in good health. CDR3 nucleotide sequence: TGTGCCAGCTCATCACGAACCGGGACAGACAAACACGAGCAGTACTTC. This codes for CASSSRTGTDKHEQYF.